This T cell receptor beta chain was observed in a study of CD8+ T cells in alopecia areata. Extracted RNA was reverse transcribed into cDNA, the sequencing template. Assay used: immunoSEQ multiplex PCR; TCRdb lists only in-frame clones, some missing. The data contain about 120,000 clones, more than 45% of them singletons. The treatment: oral pan-JAK inhibitor, 5-10 mg twice daily. Peripheral blood samples and lesional scalp punch biopsies were obtained from alopecia areata patients. There are 14 residues in the CDR3. V shed 1 base and J shed 3 bases, with 9 bases lying between them. Germline CDR1 reads SEHNR; CDR2 reads FQNEAQ (reference sequence). This clone showed up just a few times.

The chain carries TRBV7-9 and TRBJ1-1; D gene uncertain. The sequence came from a human donor with alopecia areata. Sequencing was performed on CD4+ T cells sorted from blood, taken at week 4, from a patient treated with tofacitinib. The CDR3 is CASSLESEYTEAFF. The CDR3 DNA reads TGTGCCAGCAGCTTAGAGTCGGAATACACTGAAGCTTTCTTT.